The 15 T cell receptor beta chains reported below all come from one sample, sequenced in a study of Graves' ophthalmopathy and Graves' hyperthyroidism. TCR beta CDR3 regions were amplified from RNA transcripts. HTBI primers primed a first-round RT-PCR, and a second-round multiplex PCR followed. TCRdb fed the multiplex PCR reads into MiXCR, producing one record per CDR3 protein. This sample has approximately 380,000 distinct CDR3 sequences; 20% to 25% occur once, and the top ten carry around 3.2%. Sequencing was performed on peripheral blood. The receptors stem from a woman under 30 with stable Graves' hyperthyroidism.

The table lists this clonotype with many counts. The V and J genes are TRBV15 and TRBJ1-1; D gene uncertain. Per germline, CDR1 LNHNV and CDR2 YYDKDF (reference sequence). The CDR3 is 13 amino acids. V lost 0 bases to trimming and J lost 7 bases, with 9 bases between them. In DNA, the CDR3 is TGTGCCACCAGCAGAGATTTAGTGGATGAAGCTTTCTTT. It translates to CATSRDLVDEAFF.

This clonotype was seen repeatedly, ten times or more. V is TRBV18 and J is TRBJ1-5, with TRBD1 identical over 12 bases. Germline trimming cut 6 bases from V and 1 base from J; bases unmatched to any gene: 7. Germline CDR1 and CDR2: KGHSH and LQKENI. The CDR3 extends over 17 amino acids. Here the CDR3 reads CASSHRDRGHSNQPQHF. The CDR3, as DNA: TGTGCCAGCTCGCACCGGGACAGGGGGCACAGCAATCAGCCCCAGCATTTT.

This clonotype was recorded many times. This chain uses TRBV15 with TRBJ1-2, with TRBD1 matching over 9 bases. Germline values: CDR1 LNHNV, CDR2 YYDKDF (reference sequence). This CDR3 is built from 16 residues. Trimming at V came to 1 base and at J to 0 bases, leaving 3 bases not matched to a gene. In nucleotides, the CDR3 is TGTGCCACCAGCAGAGGGAGGACAGGGGCTAACTATGGCTACACCTTC. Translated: CATSRGRTGANYGYTF.

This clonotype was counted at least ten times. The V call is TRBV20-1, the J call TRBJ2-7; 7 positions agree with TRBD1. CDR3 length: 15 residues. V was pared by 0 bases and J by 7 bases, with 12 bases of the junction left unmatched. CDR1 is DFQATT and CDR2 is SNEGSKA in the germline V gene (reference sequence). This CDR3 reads CSARDGSRGRGEQYF. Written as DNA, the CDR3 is TGCAGTGCTAGAGATGGGTCGAGGGGGCGAGGGGAGCAGTACTTC.

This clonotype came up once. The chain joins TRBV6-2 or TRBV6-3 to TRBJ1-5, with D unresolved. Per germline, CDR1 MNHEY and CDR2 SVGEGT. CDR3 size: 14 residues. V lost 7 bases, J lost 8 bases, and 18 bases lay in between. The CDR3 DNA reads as TGTGCCAGCACCGCCCCCTGGAGCCCCGAGCCCCAGCATTTT. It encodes CASTAPWSPEPQHF.

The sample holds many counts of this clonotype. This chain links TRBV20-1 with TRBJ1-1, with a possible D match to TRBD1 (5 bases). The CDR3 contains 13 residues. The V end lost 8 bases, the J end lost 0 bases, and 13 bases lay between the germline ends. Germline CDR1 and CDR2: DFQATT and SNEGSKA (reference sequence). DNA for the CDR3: TGCAGTCTAACGACAGTTATGAACACTGAAGCTTTCTTT. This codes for CSLTTVMNTEAFF.

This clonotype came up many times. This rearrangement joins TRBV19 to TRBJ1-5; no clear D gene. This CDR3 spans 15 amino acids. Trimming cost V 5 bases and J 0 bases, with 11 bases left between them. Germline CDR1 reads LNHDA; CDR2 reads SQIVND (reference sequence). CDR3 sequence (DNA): TGTGCCAGTAGTCCGCTGCGGGTTAGCAATCAGCCCCAGCATTTT. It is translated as CASSPLRVSNQPQHF.

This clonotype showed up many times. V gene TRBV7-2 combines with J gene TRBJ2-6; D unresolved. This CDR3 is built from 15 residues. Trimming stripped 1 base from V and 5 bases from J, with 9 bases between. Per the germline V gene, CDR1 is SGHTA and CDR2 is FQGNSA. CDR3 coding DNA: TGTGCCAGCAGCTTAGGAGGCCTTCGGGCCAACGTCCTGACTTTC. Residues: CASSLGGLRANVLTF.

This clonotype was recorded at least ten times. The CDR3 DNA sequence: TGTGCCAGCAGGGACAGGCTCACTGGTTACGAGCAGTACTTC. This gives the protein CASRDRLTGYEQYF. V is TRBV25-1 and J is TRBJ2-7, with 7 bases that match TRBD1. This CDR3 spans 14 amino acids. Trimming took 6 bases from V and 4 from J; bases not matched to a gene: 9. Per the germline V gene, CDR1 is MGHDK and CDR2 is SYGVNS.

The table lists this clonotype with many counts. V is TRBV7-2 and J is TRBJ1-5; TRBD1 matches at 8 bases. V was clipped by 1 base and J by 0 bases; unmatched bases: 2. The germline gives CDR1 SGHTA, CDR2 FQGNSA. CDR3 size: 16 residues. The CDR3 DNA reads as TGTGCCAGCAGCTTAGTCGGACAGGGTAGCAATCAGCCCCAGCATTTT. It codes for CASSLVGQGSNQPQHF.

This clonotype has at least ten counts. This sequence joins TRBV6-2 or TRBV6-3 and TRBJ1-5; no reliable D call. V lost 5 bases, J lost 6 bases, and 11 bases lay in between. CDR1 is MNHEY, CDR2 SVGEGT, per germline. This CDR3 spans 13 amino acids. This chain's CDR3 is CASSDLRGQPQHF. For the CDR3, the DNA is TGTGCCAGCAGTGATCTTCGGGGTCAGCCCCAGCATTTT.

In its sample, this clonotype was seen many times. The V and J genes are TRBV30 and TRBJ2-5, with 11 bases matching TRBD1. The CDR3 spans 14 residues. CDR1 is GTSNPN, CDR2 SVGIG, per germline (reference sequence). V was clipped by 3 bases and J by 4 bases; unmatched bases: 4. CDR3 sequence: CAWRAGTGGETQYF. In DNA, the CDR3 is TGTGCCTGGAGGGCCGGGACAGGGGGAGAGACCCAGTACTTC.

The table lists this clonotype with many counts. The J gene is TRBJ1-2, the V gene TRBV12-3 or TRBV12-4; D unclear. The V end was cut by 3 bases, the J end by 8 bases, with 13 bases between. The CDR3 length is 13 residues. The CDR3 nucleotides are TGTGCCAGCAGTTTCGGACCAAAAGGAGGCTACACCTTC. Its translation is CASSFGPKGGYTF.

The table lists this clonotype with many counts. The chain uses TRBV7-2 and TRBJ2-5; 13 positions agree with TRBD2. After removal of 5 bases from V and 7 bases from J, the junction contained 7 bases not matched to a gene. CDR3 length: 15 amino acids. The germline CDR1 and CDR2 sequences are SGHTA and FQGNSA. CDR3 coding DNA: TGTGCCAGCAGCATCGGACTAGCGGGAGCTCGGACCCAGTACTTC. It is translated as CASSIGLAGARTQYF.

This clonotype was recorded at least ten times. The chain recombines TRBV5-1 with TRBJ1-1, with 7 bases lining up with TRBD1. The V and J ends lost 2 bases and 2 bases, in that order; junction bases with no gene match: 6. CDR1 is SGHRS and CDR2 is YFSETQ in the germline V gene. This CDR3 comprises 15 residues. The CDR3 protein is CASSFSGTANTEAFF. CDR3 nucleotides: TGCGCCAGCAGCTTTTCCGGGACAGCAAACACTGAAGCTTTCTTT.